The present T cell receptor (beta chain) was sequenced within a study of blood T cell repertoires in COVID-19. Using immunoSEQ multiplex PCR, the repertoire was profiled, and TCRdb retains in-frame clones only, with some absent. Among about 150,000 clones listed, roughly 80% were seen once. Germline V gene sequence: CDR1 SGHTA, CDR2 FQGNSA. The CDR3 contains 14 residues. V was clipped by 4 bases and J by 2 bases; unmatched bases: 1. The sequenced material came from peripheral blood. The chain combines TRBV7-2 with TRBJ2-1, with TRBD2 identical over 8 bases. This sequence was found in a man aged 55 to 70 with acute or convalescent COVID-19. As DNA, the CDR3 is TGTGCCAGCAGCTCGGGACTAGCCTACAATGAGCAGTTCTTC. It encodes CASSSGLAYNEQFF.